This TCR beta chain was recorded in a study of shared T cell receptors in the human thymus. Per the germline V gene, CDR1 is LNHDA and CDR2 is SQIVND (reference sequence). This CDR3 is built from 10 residues. V was shortened by 11 bases and J by 7 bases, with 9 bases between the two germline ends. Assay: immunoSEQ multiplex PCR; the TCRdb copy retains only in-frame clones and omits some. The sample carries roughly 500,000 clones, around 78% recorded once. This same sample was also part of a study on human thymus T cells. As reported in that work: Resections from corrective heart surgery supplied the thymus tissue. Thymic and blood repertoires seemed to favor certain V and J genes. Unrelated individuals reportedly shared highly overlapping thymic TCR repertoires.

This clonotype was sampled from a boy under two years old with a congenital heart defect. Sequencing used thymocytes. The V call is TRBV19, the J call TRBJ2-1; D uncertain. CDR3 DNA: TGTGCCCCCCCGAGGAATGAGCAGTTCTTC. Translation: CAPPRNEQFF.